The source of this T cell receptor (beta chain) is a study of blood T cell repertoires in COVID-19. Study-wide background: PBMCs, B-cell-depleted T cells, or T cells provided the cDNA or gDNA that made up the material.

The CDR3 totals 16 residues. V lost 4 bases, J lost 6 bases, and 8 bases stayed unmatched. Germline V gives CDR1 SGHVS, CDR2 FQNEAQ. In the authors' methods: Reference gene primer amplification gave estimated nucleated cell counts. The assay was immunoSEQ multiplex PCR, and TCRdb's table has in-frame clones only and misses some. Clonal size and the V and J genes are those of that table, whereas D and trimming came from the DNA. The sample comprises 250,000 to 300,000 clones, around 84% of which are singletons, and about 4% rests with the top ten. Recruits, aged roughly 18 to 90 years, lived in 24 US areas.

The chain links TRBV7-8 to TRBJ2-3; 12 bases are a match to TRBD2. This TCR was recovered from a young man with acute COVID-19. The sequenced sample was PBMCs or T cells enriched from blood (not recorded which). The CDR3 DNA sequence: TGTGCCAGCAGCTCACAACTGACTAGCGGGAGTGATACGCAGTATTTT. Translating it yields CASSSQLTSGSDTQYF. Full variable domain (outside the CDR3, taken from reference TRBV7-8 and TRBJ2-3): GAGVSQSPRYKVAKRGQDVALRCDPISGHVSLFWYQQALGQGPEFLTYFQNEAQLDKSGLPSDRFFAERPEGSVSTLKIQRTQQEDSAVYLCASSSQLTSGSDTQYFGPGTRLTVL.